This TCR beta chain was recovered during a study of cytomegalovirus exposure and HLA in healthy donors. Study outcomes and limitations: Many donors carried some public TCRs, although rarity characterized most TCR sequences.

About this clone: Its target is unknown.

Primers for the PCR totalled 60 Vbeta and 13 Jbeta. TCRdb's copy holds only in-frame clones and misses some; the assay was immunoSEQ multiplex PCR. The table shows roughly 200,000 clones, with approximately 79% occurring only once. CDR1 is SGHRS, CDR2 YFSETQ, per germline. The CDR3 covers 19 residues. Between the trimmed V and J ends, which lost 0 bases and 3 bases, there was a span of 22 bases. V usage is TRBV5-1 and J usage is TRBJ2-1, with a weak D call TRBD2 (6 bases). This sequence originates from a woman aged 40 to 50 in good health and CMV-seronegative. Material: PBMCs. CDR3 loop: CASSLADSGAGLIYNEQFF. Here the CDR3 DNA reads TGCGCCAGCAGCTTGGCCGACTCCGGGGCGGGGTTAATCTACAATGAGCAGTTCTTC.